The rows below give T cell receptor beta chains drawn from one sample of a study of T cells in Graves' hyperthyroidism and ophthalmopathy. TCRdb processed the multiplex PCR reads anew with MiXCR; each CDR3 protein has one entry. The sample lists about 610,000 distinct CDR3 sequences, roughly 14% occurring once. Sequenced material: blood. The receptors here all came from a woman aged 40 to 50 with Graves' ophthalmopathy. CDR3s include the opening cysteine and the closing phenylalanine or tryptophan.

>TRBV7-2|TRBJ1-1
CASSLVGTTNTEAFF
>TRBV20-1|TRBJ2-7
CSARASGSGQYF
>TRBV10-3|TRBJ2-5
CAISEREETQYF
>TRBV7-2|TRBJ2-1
CASSFALGGAEQFF
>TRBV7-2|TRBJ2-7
CASSLFPYSYEQYF
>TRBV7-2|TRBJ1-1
CASTPPVSNTEAFF
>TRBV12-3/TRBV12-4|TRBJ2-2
CAVTHTGELFF
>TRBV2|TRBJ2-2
CASGGTSGVAGELFF
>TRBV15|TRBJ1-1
CATSRDGGHLFMNTEAFF
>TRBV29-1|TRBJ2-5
CSGLGEVETQYF
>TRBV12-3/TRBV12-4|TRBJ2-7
CASSTTSGTFYEQYF
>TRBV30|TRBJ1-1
CAWSQQIGYLAFF
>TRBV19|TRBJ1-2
CASTFRDPVYGYTF
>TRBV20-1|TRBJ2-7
CSASSLGESDEQYF
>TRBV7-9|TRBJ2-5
CASSLVQAETQYF
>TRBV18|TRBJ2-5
CASSPRNWTGDQETQYF
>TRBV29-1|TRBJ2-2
CSVANRDGKAGELFF
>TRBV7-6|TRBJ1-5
CASSLDFGVGQPQHF
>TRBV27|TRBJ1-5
CASRPGDTNQPQHF
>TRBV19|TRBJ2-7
CASTPRGAGGSYEQYF
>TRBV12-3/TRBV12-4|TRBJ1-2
CASTRRRDGYTF
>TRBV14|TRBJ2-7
CASSQDFARSYEQYF
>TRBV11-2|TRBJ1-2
CASSTTGTNYGYTF
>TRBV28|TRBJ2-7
CASSPPGVNANPYEQYF
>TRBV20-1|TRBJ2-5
CSVPAGGGRETQYF
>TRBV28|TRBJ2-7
CASSPGPKGSYEQYF
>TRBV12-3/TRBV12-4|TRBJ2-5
CASRVGMGETQYF
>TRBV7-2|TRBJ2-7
CASSSTGAWGGLTYEQYF
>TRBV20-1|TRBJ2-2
CSARDSRAGELFF
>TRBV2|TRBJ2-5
CASSDVGLAGGMPDGETQYF
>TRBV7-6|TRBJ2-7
CASSLSPGVFEQYF